These T cell receptor beta chains were read from a single sample in a study of cytomegalovirus exposure and HLA in healthy donors. Repertoires were generated with immunoSEQ multiplex PCR, while TCRdb's copy carries only in-frame clones and drops some. This table holds 100,000 to 150,000 clones, about three quarters found once. The specimen was PBMCs. The receptor source for this set is a female donor in good health and CMV-seronegative. The CDR3 runs from the conserved cysteine through the conserved F or W. The order of the fields is clone size, D gene, J gene, V gene, CDR3 DNA, CDR3 protein. The D gene is left open where the match is weak. A row's size may be missing; if present it is once, few, many or a size class.

clone_size: NA; d_call: TRBD1; j_call: TRBJ2-6; v_call: TRBV7-9; cdr3_nt: TGTTCCAGCAGCCTCCGGGACAGGTTCCCCTCTGGGGCCAACGGCCTGACTTTC; cdr3_aa: CSSSLRDRFPSGANGLTF
clone_size: NA; d_call: NA; j_call: TRBJ2-7; v_call: TRBV5-1; cdr3_nt: TGCGCCAGCAGCTTGGGTCCAGGGGAGAATTACGAGCAGTACTTC; cdr3_aa: CASSLGPGENYEQYF
clone_size: NA; d_call: TRBD1; j_call: TRBJ2-1; v_call: TRBV6-1; cdr3_nt: TGTGCCAGCAGTGCGCGACAGGGTAGCTCCTACAATGAGCAGTTCTTC; cdr3_aa: CASSARQGSSYNEQFF
clone_size: NA; d_call: TRBD1; j_call: TRBJ2-7; v_call: TRBV10-1; cdr3_nt: TGCGCCAGCAGCGCGGCCTTACAGGGGAGAATCTACGAGCAGTACTTC; cdr3_aa: CASSAALQGRIYEQYF
clone_size: few; d_call: NA; j_call: TRBJ2-5; v_call: TRBV5-1; cdr3_nt: TGCGCCAGCAGCCCAGGGGACCTGAAGACCCAGTACTTC; cdr3_aa: CASSPGDLKTQYF
clone_size: NA; d_call: TRBD1; j_call: TRBJ2-1; v_call: TRBV7-3; cdr3_nt: TGTGCCAGCAGCTTAAGAGGGGGCGCCGGGAATGAGCAGTTCTTC; cdr3_aa: CASSLRGGAGNEQFF
clone_size: once; d_call: NA; j_call: TRBJ2-7; v_call: TRBV6-5; cdr3_nt: TGTGCCAGCAGAAATCGGGGGGCCTCGGGAAACGAGCAGTACTTC; cdr3_aa: CASRNRGASGNEQYF
clone_size: NA; d_call: TRBD1; j_call: TRBJ2-2; v_call: TRBV2; cdr3_nt: TGTGCCAGCAGTGAGACAGGGGGCACCGGGGAGCTGTTTTTT; cdr3_aa: CASSETGGTGELFF
clone_size: NA; d_call: TRBD2; j_call: TRBJ2-1; v_call: TRBV11-1; cdr3_nt: TGTGCCAGCAGCCTCAGACTAGCGGGGGACAATGAGCAGTTCTTC; cdr3_aa: CASSLRLAGDNEQFF
clone_size: once; d_call: NA; j_call: TRBJ2-2; v_call: TRBV9; cdr3_nt: TGTGCCAGCAGCGTAGTCCACCAGGGCGGAACCGGGGAGCTGTTTTTT; cdr3_aa: CASSVVHQGGTGELFF
clone_size: few; d_call: NA; j_call: TRBJ1-1; v_call: TRBV18; cdr3_nt: TGTGCCAGCTCACCGGGCAGGGTGACTGAAGCTTTCTTT; cdr3_aa: CASSPGRVTEAFF
clone_size: NA; d_call: NA; j_call: TRBJ2-7; v_call: TRBV7-9; cdr3_nt: TGTGCCAGCAGGCGAGGGGGATCCTACGAGCAGTACTTC; cdr3_aa: CASRRGGSYEQYF
clone_size: NA; d_call: TRBD1; j_call: TRBJ1-1; v_call: TRBV19; cdr3_nt: TGTGCCAGTAGCCTACGGACAGGGTTGGAAGCTTTCTTT; cdr3_aa: CASSLRTGLEAFF
clone_size: NA; d_call: NA; j_call: TRBJ1-2; v_call: TRBV5-1; cdr3_nt: TGCGCCAGCAGCTCGGGGCGGGGGACTCTGGTGGTCGATGGCTACACCTTC; cdr3_aa: CASSSGRGTLVVDGYTF
clone_size: NA; d_call: TRBD1; j_call: TRBJ1-5; v_call: TRBV23-1; cdr3_nt: TGCGCCAGCAGTCAACGGGACAGGAGAGATCAGCCCCAGCATTTT; cdr3_aa: CASSQRDRRDQPQHF
clone_size: NA; d_call: NA; j_call: TRBJ1-3; v_call: TRBV19; cdr3_nt: TGTGCCAGTAGTTCGTCCCCTAGGGGAAACACCATATATTTT; cdr3_aa: CASSSSPRGNTIYF
clone_size: once; d_call: NA; j_call: TRBJ1-3; v_call: TRBV28; cdr3_nt: TGTGCCAGCGTAAATGGAAACACCATATATTTT; cdr3_aa: CASVNGNTIYF
clone_size: NA; d_call: NA; j_call: TRBJ1-1; v_call: TRBV18; cdr3_nt: TGTGCCAGCTCACCAACCAGGGGTGGCACTGAAGCTTTCTTT; cdr3_aa: CASSPTRGGTEAFF
clone_size: NA; d_call: NA; j_call: TRBJ1-1; v_call: TRBV19; cdr3_nt: TGTGCTAGTAGTTACTTCGAAAACACTGAAGCTTTCTTT; cdr3_aa: CASSYFENTEAFF
clone_size: once; d_call: TRBD2; j_call: TRBJ2-2; v_call: TRBV6-6; cdr3_nt: TGTGGCAGCGGGAGGGCCCCGATCGCCGGGGAGCTGTTTTTT; cdr3_aa: CGSGRAPIAGELFF
clone_size: NA; d_call: NA; j_call: TRBJ1-5; v_call: TRBV6-5; cdr3_nt: TGTGCCAGCAGCAGAACAGGGAGCAATCAGCCCCAGCATTTT; cdr3_aa: CASSRTGSNQPQHF
clone_size: few; d_call: NA; j_call: TRBJ1-1; v_call: TRBV6-5; cdr3_nt: TGTGCCAGCAGTCGGACAGCCGAAGCTTTCTTT; cdr3_aa: CASSRTAEAFF
clone_size: NA; d_call: TRBD1; j_call: TRBJ1-1; v_call: TRBV5-8; cdr3_nt: TGTGCCAGCAGCGAAAAAGACAGGGCAAGCGAAGCTTTCTTT; cdr3_aa: CASSEKDRASEAFF
clone_size: NA; d_call: NA; j_call: TRBJ2-5; v_call: TRBV6-5; cdr3_nt: TGTGCCAGCAGTTACGGGCCGGCGCAAGAGACCCAGTACTTC; cdr3_aa: CASSYGPAQETQYF
clone_size: NA; d_call: NA; j_call: TRBJ1-1; v_call: TRBV30; cdr3_nt: TGTGCCTGGAGCCGGGAGTCTAACACTGAAGCTTTCTTT; cdr3_aa: CAWSRESNTEAFF
clone_size: NA; d_call: NA; j_call: TRBJ2-3; v_call: TRBV7-9; cdr3_nt: TGTGCCAGCAGCCCACAGGGGCTAGGGGGGGATACGCAGTATTTT; cdr3_aa: CASSPQGLGGDTQYF
clone_size: NA; d_call: TRBD1; j_call: TRBJ2-7; v_call: TRBV7-9; cdr3_nt: TGTTCCAGCAGCCCCCTTTGGACTCCAGGGGGCGCGTTCTACGAGCAGTACTTC; cdr3_aa: CSSSPLWTPGGAFYEQYF
clone_size: NA; d_call: NA; j_call: TRBJ1-5; v_call: TRBV5-6; cdr3_nt: TGTGCCAGCAGCCGAAGGGGGTCGGGACAGCCCCAGCATTTT; cdr3_aa: CASSRRGSGQPQHF
clone_size: NA; d_call: NA; j_call: TRBJ2-3; v_call: TRBV28; cdr3_nt: TGTGCCAGCAGTCTTAGGCGTCTCGGGACAGATACGCAGTATTTT; cdr3_aa: CASSLRRLGTDTQYF
clone_size: NA; d_call: NA; j_call: TRBJ2-1; v_call: TRBV19; cdr3_nt: TGTGCCAGTAGGACAGGTTACAATGAGCAGTTCTTC; cdr3_aa: CASRTGYNEQFF
clone_size: NA; d_call: TRBD2; j_call: TRBJ2-4; v_call: TRBV7-9; cdr3_nt: TGTGCCAGCAGCTCTATCTCGGACGGACTAGCGGGAGGGAGGAACATTCAGTACTTC; cdr3_aa: CASSSISDGLAGGRNIQYF
clone_size: NA; d_call: NA; j_call: TRBJ2-7; v_call: TRBV9; cdr3_nt: TGTGCCAGCAGCGTCAGCGGCGGCAGCTCCTACGAGCAGTACTTC; cdr3_aa: CASSVSGGSSYEQYF
clone_size: NA; d_call: NA; j_call: TRBJ2-5; v_call: TRBV28; cdr3_nt: TGTGCCAGCAGTTTCTCGTTCCTGTACCAAGAGACCCAGTACTTC; cdr3_aa: CASSFSFLYQETQYF
clone_size: NA; d_call: TRBD1; j_call: TRBJ1-3; v_call: TRBV5-1; cdr3_nt: TGCGCCAGCAGCCCGGGGACAGGGTCCGGAAACACCATATATTTT; cdr3_aa: CASSPGTGSGNTIYF
clone_size: once; d_call: TRBD1; j_call: TRBJ2-6; v_call: TRBV2; cdr3_nt: TGTGCCAGCAGGAGACAGGGGTCTTCCTCTGGGGCCAACGTCCTGACTTTC; cdr3_aa: CASRRQGSSSGANVLTF
clone_size: NA; d_call: NA; j_call: TRBJ1-1; v_call: TRBV5-4; cdr3_nt: TGTGCCAGCAGCTTGCAAACAGGCAGGATTATGAACACTGAAGCTTTCTTT; cdr3_aa: CASSLQTGRIMNTEAFF